The 16 T cell receptor beta chains in this list originate from one sample, sequenced in a study of OX40 agonist ivuxolimab in advanced cancers. Profiling relied on immunoSEQ multiplex PCR, and the TCRdb table lists in-frame clones only, not all of them. The sample lists 45,000 to 50,000 clones; about 92% were seen once. The specimen comprised CD4+ or CD8+ T cells sorted from blood, sampled in a trial of the OX40 agonist ivuxolimab. These TCRs come from an adult with an advanced solid tumor such as melanoma, head and neck, liver or kidney cancer.

The chain has TRBV5-1 and TRBJ2-7; 7 nucleotides agree with TRBD1. The CDR3 consists of 14 residues. The V and J ends lost 3 bases and 4 bases, in that order; junction bases with no gene match: 7. Germline V gene lookup returns CDR1 SGHRS and CDR2 YFSETQ. The CDR3 DNA reads TGCGCCAGCAGCTCTCCGGGACAGAAGTACGAGCAGTACGTC. Its protein is CASSSPGQKYEQYV.

The CDR3 DNA reads as TGTGCCAGCAGCCAGTCAGGTGAAAAACTGTTTTTT. Translating gives CASSQSGEKLFF. The chain uses TRBV7-8 and TRBJ1-4, with D unclear. From germline, CDR1 is SGHVS and CDR2 FQNEAQ. This CDR3 region has 12 residues. The germline V and J ends were trimmed by 5 bases and 7 bases, with 8 bases remaining between them.

This sequence joins TRBV5-1 and TRBJ2-1, with unresolved D. This CDR3 comprises 15 residues. CDR1 is SGHRS, CDR2 YFSETQ, per germline. V was pared by 0 bases and J by 1 base, with 8 bases between. The CDR3, as DNA: TGCGCCAGCAGCTTGGCAACTGATTCCTACAATGAGCAGTTCTTC. It specifies CASSLATDSYNEQFF.

The gene calls are TRBV29-1 and TRBJ1-1; tentatively, D is TRBD1 (5 bases). The CDR3 runs to 14 residues. In germline, CDR1 is SQVTM, CDR2 ANQGSEA. The germline V and J ends were trimmed by 5 bases and 3 bases, with 16 bases remaining between them. The CDR3 coding sequence is TGCAGCGTTTGGGAAATTGGAGGGGACACTGAAGCTTTCTTT. Its translation: CSVWEIGGDTEAFF.

The chain employs TRBV7-6 and TRBJ1-5; D unclear. CDR3 length: 16 residues. Trimming pared 5 bases from V and 1 base from J, leaving 15 bases between. In germline, CDR1 is SGHVS, CDR2 FNYEAQ. The CDR3 DNA reads as TGTGCCAGCAGCCAAAGGGTGGGAGGAAGCAATCAGCCCCAGCATTTT. As protein: CASSQRVGGSNQPQHF.

The gene calls are TRBV9 and TRBJ1-2, with no clear D. From germline, CDR1 is SGDLS and CDR2 YYNGEE. The CDR3 is 12 amino acids. V shed 5 bases and J shed 3 bases, with 8 bases lying between them. CDR3 loop: CASSTAYYGYTF. CDR3 bases: TGTGCCAGCAGTACAGCATACTATGGCTACACCTTC.

This chain joins TRBV5-5 and TRBJ2-3; D gene uncertain. Trimming cost V 6 bases and J 6 bases, with 11 bases left between them. The germline V gene encodes CDR1 SGHKS and CDR2 YYEKEE (reference sequence). CDR3 length: 12 residues. The CDR3 region is CASTRSADTQYF. In nucleotides, the CDR3 is TGTGCCAGCACACGCTCAGCCGATACGCAGTATTTT.

V usage is TRBV4-1 and J usage is TRBJ1-1; weak D call: TRBD1 (5 bases). Germline V gives CDR1 MGHRA, CDR2 YSYEKL. The CDR3 has 17 amino acids. V was clipped by 3 bases and J by 0 bases, with 17 bases between them. In DNA form, the CDR3 reads TGCGCCAGCAGCCAGCGGGCCGCGGCACAGGTGAACACTGAAGCTTTCTTT. It codes for CASSQRAAAQVNTEAFF.

The V call is TRBV4-1, the J call TRBJ1-5; the D is unclear. The V end was cut by 1 base, the J end by 4 bases, with 8 bases between. The CDR3 spans 14 residues. Germline CDR1 MGHRA, CDR2 YSYEKL. In nucleotides, the CDR3 is TGCGCCAGCAGCCAAGTTGAGGGTAATCAGCCCCAGCATTTT. Its translation: CASSQVEGNQPQHF.

This clone was seen only a few times. The chain joins TRBV28 to TRBJ1-4, with D hard to call. Germline V gives CDR1 MDHEN, CDR2 SYDVKM. The CDR3 consists of 14 residues. Trimming removed 3 bases at V and 6 bases at J, with 11 bases between. The CDR3 region has the DNA TGTGCCAGCAGTTTGGGGAGAGTAGATGAAAAACTGTTTTTT. Translated, it gives CASSLGRVDEKLFF.

The chain recombines TRBV11-3 with TRBJ2-2, with D maybe TRBD2 (6 bases). In germline, CDR1 is SGHNT, CDR2 YENEEA. Trimming took off 5 bases at V and 2 bases at J, with 15 bases between the two ends. This CDR3 region has 16 residues. In DNA form, the CDR3 reads TGTGCCAGCAGCCTCCTGGGAGGTTTTAACACCGGGGAGCTGTTTTTT. Amino acids: CASSLLGGFNTGELFF.

The chain uses TRBV6-1 and TRBJ2-1; D is uncertain. The V end lost 1 base, the J end lost 2 bases, and 3 bases lay between the germline ends. Germline loops: CDR1 MNHNS, CDR2 SASEGT. This CDR3 is built from 13 residues. The CDR3 is CASSEGPYNEQFF. Written as DNA, the CDR3 is TGTGCCAGCAGTGAAGGACCCTACAATGAGCAGTTCTTC.

The genes are TRBV11-2 and TRBJ1-1; no firm D call. The CDR3 loop spans 13 amino acids. V was clipped by 6 bases and J by 7 bases, with 15 bases between them. CDR1 is SGHAT and CDR2 is FQNNGV in the germline V gene. The CDR3 loop is CASSRPGSYEAFF. In nucleotides, the CDR3 is TGTGCCAGCAGTCGCCCGGGGTCTTATGAAGCTTTCTTT.

The genes are TRBV4-1 and TRBJ2-1; the match to TRBD2 covers 11 bases. The V segment lost 5 bases and the J segment 4 bases; nucleotides outside the gene matches: 7. Germline loops: CDR1 MGHRA, CDR2 YSYEKL. This CDR3 has 16 residues. The CDR3 nucleotides read TGCGCCAGCAGCGGGGTACTAGCGGGAGAATACAATGAGCAGTTCTTC. It translates to CASSGVLAGEYNEQFF.

This chain uses TRBV28 with TRBJ2-7, with a possible D match to TRBD1 (6 bases). The V gene's germline CDR1 is MDHEN and CDR2 SYDVKM. The CDR3 is made up of 13 amino acids. With 6 bases removed from V and 3 bases from J, the gap between germline ends came to 12 bases. CDR3 protein: CASSQGTGYEQYF. For the CDR3, the DNA is TGTGCCAGCAGCCAGGGGACGGGCTACGAGCAGTACTTC.

Sample share makes this clone medium-sized. The rearrangement uses TRBV27 and TRBJ1-1; tentative D call: TRBD1 (6 bases). Trimming removed 5 bases from V and 3 bases from J, with 16 bases in between. The germline V gene has CDR1 MNHEY and CDR2 SMNVEV (reference sequence). The CDR3 loop spans 15 amino acids. The CDR3 sequence: CASSLQGMGHTEAFF. The CDR3 DNA reads as TGTGCCAGCAGTCTCCAGGGGATGGGACACACTGAAGCTTTCTTT.